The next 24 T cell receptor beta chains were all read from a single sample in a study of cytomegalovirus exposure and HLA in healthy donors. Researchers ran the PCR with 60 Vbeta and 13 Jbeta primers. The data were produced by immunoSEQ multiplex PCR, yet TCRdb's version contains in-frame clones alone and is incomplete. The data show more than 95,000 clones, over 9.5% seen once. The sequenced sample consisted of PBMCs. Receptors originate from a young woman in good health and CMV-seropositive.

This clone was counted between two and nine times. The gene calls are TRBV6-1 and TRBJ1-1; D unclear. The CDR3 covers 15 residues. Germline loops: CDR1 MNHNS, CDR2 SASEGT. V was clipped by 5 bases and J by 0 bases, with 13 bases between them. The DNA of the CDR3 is TGTGCCAGCAGTCTTATTAGACACCTGAACACTGAAGCTTTCTTT. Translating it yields CASSLIRHLNTEAFF.

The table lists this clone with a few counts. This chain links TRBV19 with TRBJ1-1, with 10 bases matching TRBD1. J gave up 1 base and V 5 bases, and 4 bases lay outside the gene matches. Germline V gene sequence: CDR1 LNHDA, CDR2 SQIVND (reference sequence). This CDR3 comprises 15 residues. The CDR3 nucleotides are TGTGCCAGTAGTCTGCGGACAGGGGGGAACACTGAAGCTTTCTTT. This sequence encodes CASSLRTGGNTEAFF.

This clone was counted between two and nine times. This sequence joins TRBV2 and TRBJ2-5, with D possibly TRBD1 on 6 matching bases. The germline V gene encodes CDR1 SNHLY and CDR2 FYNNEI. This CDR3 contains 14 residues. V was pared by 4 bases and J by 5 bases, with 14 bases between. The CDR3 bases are TGTGCCAGCAGTGTGGGCTTAAGGGGGGAGACCCAGTACTTC. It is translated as CASSVGLRGETQYF.

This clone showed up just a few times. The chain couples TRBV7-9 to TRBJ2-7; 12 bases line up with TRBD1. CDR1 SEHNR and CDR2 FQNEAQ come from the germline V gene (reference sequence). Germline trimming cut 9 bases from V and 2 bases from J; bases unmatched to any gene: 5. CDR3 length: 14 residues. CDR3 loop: CASQGQGAPYEQYF. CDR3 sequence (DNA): TGTGCCAGTCAGGGACAGGGGGCCCCCTACGAGCAGTACTTC.

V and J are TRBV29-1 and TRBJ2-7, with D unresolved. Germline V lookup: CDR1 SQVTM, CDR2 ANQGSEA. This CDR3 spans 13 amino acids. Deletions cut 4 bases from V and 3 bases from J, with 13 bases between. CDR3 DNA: TGCAGCGTTGGTAGCAGTAAATACTACGAGCAGTACTTC. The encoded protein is CSVGSSKYYEQYF.

CDR3 loop: CASSQEDGVNTEAFF. For the CDR3, the DNA is TGTGCCAGCAGCCAGGAAGACGGGGTTAACACTGAAGCTTTCTTT. The chain is built from TRBV4-2 and TRBJ1-1, with D uncertain. This CDR3 contains 15 residues. Per germline, CDR1 LGHNA and CDR2 YNFKEQ. V was clipped by 3 bases and J by 2 bases, with 13 bases between them.

CDR3 bases: TGTGCCAGCAGCTTCGAGTATTTCACGGGGGGAGGTCCGGAGACCCAGTACTTC. Translated: CASSFEYFTGGGPETQYF. The rearrangement uses TRBV11-1 and TRBJ2-5, with 7 bases lining up with TRBD2. CDR1 is SGHAT, CDR2 FQDESV, per germline (reference sequence). J gave up 5 bases and V 3 bases, and 18 bases lay outside the gene matches. This CDR3 comprises 18 residues.

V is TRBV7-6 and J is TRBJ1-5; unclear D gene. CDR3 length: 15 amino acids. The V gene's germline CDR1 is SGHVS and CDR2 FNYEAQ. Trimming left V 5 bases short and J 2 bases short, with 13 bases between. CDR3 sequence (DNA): TGTGCCAGCAGCCATCTCTCGGAGGGCAATCAGCCCCAGCATTTT. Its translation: CASSHLSEGNQPQHF.

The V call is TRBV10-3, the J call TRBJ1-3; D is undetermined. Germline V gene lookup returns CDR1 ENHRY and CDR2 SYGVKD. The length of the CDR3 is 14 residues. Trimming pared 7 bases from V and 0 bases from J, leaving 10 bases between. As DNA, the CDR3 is TGTGCCATCACCGGGGAGAGCTCTGGAAACACCATATATTTT. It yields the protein CAITGESSGNTIYF.

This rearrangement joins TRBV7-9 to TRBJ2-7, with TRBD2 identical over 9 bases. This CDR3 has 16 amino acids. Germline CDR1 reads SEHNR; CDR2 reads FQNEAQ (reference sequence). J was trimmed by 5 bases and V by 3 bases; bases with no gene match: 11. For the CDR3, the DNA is TGTGCCAGCAGCTTCTTCTCCGGGACTAGCCTAGACGAGCAGTACTTC. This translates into CASSFFSGTSLDEQYF.

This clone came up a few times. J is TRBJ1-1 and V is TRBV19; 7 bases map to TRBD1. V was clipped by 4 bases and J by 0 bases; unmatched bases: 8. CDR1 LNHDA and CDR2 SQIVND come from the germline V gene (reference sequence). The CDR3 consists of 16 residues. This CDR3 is CASSSSPGGMNTEAFF. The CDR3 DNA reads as TGTGCCAGTAGTAGCTCTCCAGGGGGGATGAACACTGAAGCTTTCTTT. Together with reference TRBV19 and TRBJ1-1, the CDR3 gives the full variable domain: DGGITQSPKYLFRKEGQNVTLSCEQNLNHDAMYWYRQDPGQGLRLIYYSQIVNDFQKGDIAEGYSVSREKKESFPLTVTSAQKNPTAFYLCASSSSPGGMNTEAFFGQGTRLTVV.

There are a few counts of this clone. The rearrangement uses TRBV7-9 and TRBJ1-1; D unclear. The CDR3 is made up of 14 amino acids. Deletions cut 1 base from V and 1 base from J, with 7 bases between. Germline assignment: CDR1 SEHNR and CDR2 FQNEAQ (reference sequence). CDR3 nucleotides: TGTGCCAGCAGCTTAGTAGAGGAGAACACTGAAGCTTTCTTT. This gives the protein CASSLVEENTEAFF.

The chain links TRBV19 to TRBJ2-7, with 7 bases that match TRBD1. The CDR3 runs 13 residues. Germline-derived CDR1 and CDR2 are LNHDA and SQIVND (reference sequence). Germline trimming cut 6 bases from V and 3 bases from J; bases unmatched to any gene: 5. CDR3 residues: CASSSRGFYEQYF. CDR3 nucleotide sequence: TGTGCCAGTAGCAGCAGGGGGTTCTACGAGCAGTACTTC.

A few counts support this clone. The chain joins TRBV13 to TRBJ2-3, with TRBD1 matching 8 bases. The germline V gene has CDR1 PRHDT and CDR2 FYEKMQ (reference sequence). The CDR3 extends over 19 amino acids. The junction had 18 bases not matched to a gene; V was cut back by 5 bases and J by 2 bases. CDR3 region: CASSHRGLGVTRSTDTQYF. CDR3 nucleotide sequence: TGTGCCAGCAGCCACAGGGGGTTGGGGGTGACTAGGTCCACAGATACGCAGTATTTT. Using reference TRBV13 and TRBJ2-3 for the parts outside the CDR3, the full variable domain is AAGVIQSPRHLIKEKRETATLKCYPIPRHDTVYWYQQGPGQDPQFLISFYEKMQSDKGSIPDRFSAQQFSDYHSELNMSSLELGDSALYFCASSHRGLGVTRSTDTQYFGPGTRLTVL.

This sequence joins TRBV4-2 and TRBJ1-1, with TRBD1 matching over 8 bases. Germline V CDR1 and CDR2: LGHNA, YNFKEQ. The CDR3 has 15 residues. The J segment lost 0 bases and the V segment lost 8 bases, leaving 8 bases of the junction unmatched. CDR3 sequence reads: CASRGQGGMNTEAFF. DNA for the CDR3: TGTGCCAGCCGAGGACAGGGTGGGATGAACACTGAAGCTTTCTTT.

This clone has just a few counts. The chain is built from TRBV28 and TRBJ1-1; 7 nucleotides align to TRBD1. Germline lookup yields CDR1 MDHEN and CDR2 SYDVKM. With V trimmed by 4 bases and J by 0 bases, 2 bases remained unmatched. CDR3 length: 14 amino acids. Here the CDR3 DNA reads TGTGCCAGCAGTTCGACAGGGATGAACACTGAAGCTTTCTTT. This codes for CASSSTGMNTEAFF.

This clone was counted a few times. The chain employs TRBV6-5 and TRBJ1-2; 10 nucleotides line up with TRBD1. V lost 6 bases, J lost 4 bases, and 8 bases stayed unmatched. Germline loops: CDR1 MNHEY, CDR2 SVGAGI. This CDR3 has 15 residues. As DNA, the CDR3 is TGTGCCAGCAGCCAGACAGGGGGCGAAGGCTATGGCTACACCTTC. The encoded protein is CASSQTGGEGYGYTF.

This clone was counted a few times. CDR3 nucleotide sequence: TGTGCCAGAAGTCGGGAAAACAATGAGCAGTTCTTC. It codes for CARSRENNEQFF. The chain links TRBV2 to TRBJ2-1; TRBD2 might be the D (5 bases). Per germline, CDR1 SNHLY and CDR2 FYNNEI. The CDR3 contains 12 residues. Trimming took 9 bases from V and 5 from J, leaving 11 bases between them.

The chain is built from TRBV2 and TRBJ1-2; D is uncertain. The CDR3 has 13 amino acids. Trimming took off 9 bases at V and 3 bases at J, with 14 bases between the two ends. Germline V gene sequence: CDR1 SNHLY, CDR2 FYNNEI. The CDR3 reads CARPRGEDYGYTF. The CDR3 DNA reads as TGTGCCAGACCAAGAGGAGAGGACTATGGCTACACCTTC.

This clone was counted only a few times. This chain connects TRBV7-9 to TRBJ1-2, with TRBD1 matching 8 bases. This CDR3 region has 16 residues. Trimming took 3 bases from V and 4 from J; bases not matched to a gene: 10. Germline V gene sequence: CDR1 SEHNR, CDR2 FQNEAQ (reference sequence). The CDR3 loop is CASSFQGARAFYGYTF. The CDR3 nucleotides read TGTGCCAGCAGCTTTCAGGGGGCGCGGGCCTTCTATGGCTACACCTTC.

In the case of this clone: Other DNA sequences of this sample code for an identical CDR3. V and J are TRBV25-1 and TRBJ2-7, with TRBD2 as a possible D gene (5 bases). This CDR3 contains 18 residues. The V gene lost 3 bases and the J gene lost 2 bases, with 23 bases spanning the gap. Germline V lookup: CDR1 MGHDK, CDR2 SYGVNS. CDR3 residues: CASSEREGGSGYPYEQYF. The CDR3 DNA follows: TGTGCCAGCAGTGAGAGAGAGGGTGGGTCCGGGTACCCCTACGAGCAGTACTTC.

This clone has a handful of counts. The CDR3 protein is CASSPLTGGEAFF. The CDR3 DNA sequence: TGTGCCAGCAGCCCCTTGACAGGGGGTGAAGCTTTCTTT. This chain joins TRBV13 and TRBJ1-1, with TRBD1 matching over 9 bases. V trimming: 5 bases; J trimming: 7 bases; junction bases outside the gene matches: 5. The CDR3 contains 13 residues. The V gene's germline CDR1 is PRHDT and CDR2 FYEKMQ (reference sequence).

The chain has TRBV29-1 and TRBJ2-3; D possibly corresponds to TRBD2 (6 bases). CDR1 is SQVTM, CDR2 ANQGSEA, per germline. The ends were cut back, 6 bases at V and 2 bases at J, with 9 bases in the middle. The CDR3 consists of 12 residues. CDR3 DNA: TGCAGCGTGGGACTGTTCACAGATACGCAGTATTTT. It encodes CSVGLFTDTQYF.

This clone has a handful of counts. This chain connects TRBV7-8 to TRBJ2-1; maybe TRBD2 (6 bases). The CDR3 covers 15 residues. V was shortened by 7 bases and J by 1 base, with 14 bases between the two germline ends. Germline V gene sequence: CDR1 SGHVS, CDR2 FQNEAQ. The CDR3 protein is CASNVGGTSYNEQFF. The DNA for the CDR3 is TGTGCCAGCAACGTGGGAGGTACGTCCTACAATGAGCAGTTCTTC.